These 10 T cell receptor beta chains originate from one sample sequenced in a study of T cells after yellow fever vaccination. TCRdb fed the 5' RACE reads into MiXCR, producing one record per CDR3 protein. The sample records 500,000 to 650,000 distinct CDR3 sequences, approximately 16% being singletons. The material was PBMCs, obtained about 5 days after the first yellow fever vaccination. The receptors shown here come from a man aged 18 to 29 who received the YFV17D yellow fever vaccine.

The chain uses TRBV6-1 and TRBJ2-1; 14 nucleotides line up with TRBD2. The CDR3 loop spans 16 amino acids. The V gene's germline CDR1 is MNHNS and CDR2 SASEGT. With 5 bases clipped from V and 7 bases from J, the junction kept 7 bases outside the gene matches. DNA of the CDR3: TGTGCCAGCAGTCTCCGACTAGCGGGGGGGGGAAATGAGCAGTTCTTC. Translation: CASSLRLAGGGNEQFF.

This clonotype was counted a few times. V is TRBV10-1 and J is TRBJ2-3; D might be TRBD1 or TRBD2, each matching 5 bases. Trimming shortened V by 2 bases and J by 0 bases, and 9 bases separated the two germline ends. CDR3 length: 15 residues. Looked up from germline, CDR1 is WNHNN and CDR2 is SYGVQD (reference sequence). The CDR3 region is CASSEGGASTDTQYF. In nucleotides, the CDR3 is TGCGCCAGCAGTGAGGGGGGTGCTAGCACAGATACGCAGTATTTT.

This clonotype was picked up a small number of times. The gene calls are TRBV6-1 and TRBJ1-1, with D unresolved. Per germline, CDR1 MNHNS and CDR2 SASEGT. This CDR3 has 14 amino acids. The V end was cut by 7 bases, the J end by 0 bases, with 12 bases between. The CDR3 region is CASKVPGLNTEAFF. The CDR3, as DNA: TGTGCCAGCAAAGTTCCGGGTTTGAACACTGAAGCTTTCTTT.

This clonotype was observed a few times. The chain employs TRBV5-5 and TRBJ1-4; 8 bases fit TRBD1. Germline CDR1 is SGHKS and CDR2 is YYEKEE (reference sequence). J lost 4 bases, V lost 5 bases, and 16 bases had no gene match. The CDR3 runs to 18 residues. In DNA, the CDR3 is TGTGCCAGCAGACACCCAACCGATGGGACAGGTCTTAATGAAAAACTGTTTTTT. Translation: CASRHPTDGTGLNEKLFF.

The chain employs TRBV12-3 or TRBV12-4 and TRBJ1-2; possibly TRBD1 for D (5 bases). The CDR3 runs 14 residues. V shed 0 bases and J shed 7 bases, with 12 bases lying between them. CDR3 sequence: CASSLARGPGGYTF. CDR3 nucleotide sequence: TGTGCCAGCAGTTTAGCGAGGGGTCCCGGTGGCTACACCTTC.

This clonotype turned up a few times. The rearrangement links TRBV7-9 to TRBJ2-1, with D tentatively TRBD2 (6 bases). Deletions cut 1 base from V and 16 bases from J, with 14 bases between. This CDR3 region has 12 residues. The germline gives CDR1 SEHNR, CDR2 FQNEAQ (reference sequence). CDR3: CASSLVAGPGFF. CDR3 DNA sequence: TGTGCCAGCAGCTTAGTTGCGGGACCTGGTTTCTTC.

Many counts were recorded for this clonotype. The gene calls are TRBV4-2 and TRBJ1-5, with 9 positions matching TRBD1. Germline V lookup: CDR1 LGHNA, CDR2 YNFKEQ. J gave up 3 bases and V 0 bases, and 3 bases lay outside the gene matches. The CDR3 is made up of 16 amino acids. CDR3 sequence reads: CASSQEQGAYNQPQHF. DNA for the CDR3: TGTGCCAGCAGCCAAGAACAGGGGGCTTACAATCAGCCCCAGCATTTT.

V gene TRBV7-6 combines with J gene TRBJ2-2; TRBD1 matches at 8 bases. The J segment lost 6 bases and the V segment lost 10 bases, leaving 13 bases of the junction unmatched. CDR3 size: 15 residues. Germline CDR1 reads SGHVS; CDR2 reads FNYEAQ. CDR3 loop: CATKTGTGFSGELFF. CDR3 sequence (DNA): TGTGCCACTAAGACCGGGACAGGATTCTCCGGGGAGCTGTTTTTT.

The chain combines TRBV7-6 with TRBJ2-2; D unclear. Germline V lookup: CDR1 SGHVS, CDR2 FNYEAQ. This CDR3 is 16 amino acids long. V lost 3 bases and J 10 bases, leaving 21 bases between the germline ends. The CDR3 protein is CASSFSSTGDLVELFF. The CDR3 region has the DNA TGTGCCAGCAGCTTCAGTAGCACCGGAGATCTGGTGGAGCTGTTTTTT.

This clonotype was counted only a few times. The chain has TRBV4-1 and TRBJ2-3; possibly TRBD1 for D (5 bases). In germline, CDR1 is MGHRA, CDR2 YSYEKL. The CDR3 contains 13 residues. V was shortened by 1 base and J by 11 bases, with 13 bases between the two germline ends. This CDR3 reads CASSQATAWGQYF. The CDR3 nucleotides read TGCGCCAGCAGCCAAGCGACAGCTTGGGGGCAGTATTTT.